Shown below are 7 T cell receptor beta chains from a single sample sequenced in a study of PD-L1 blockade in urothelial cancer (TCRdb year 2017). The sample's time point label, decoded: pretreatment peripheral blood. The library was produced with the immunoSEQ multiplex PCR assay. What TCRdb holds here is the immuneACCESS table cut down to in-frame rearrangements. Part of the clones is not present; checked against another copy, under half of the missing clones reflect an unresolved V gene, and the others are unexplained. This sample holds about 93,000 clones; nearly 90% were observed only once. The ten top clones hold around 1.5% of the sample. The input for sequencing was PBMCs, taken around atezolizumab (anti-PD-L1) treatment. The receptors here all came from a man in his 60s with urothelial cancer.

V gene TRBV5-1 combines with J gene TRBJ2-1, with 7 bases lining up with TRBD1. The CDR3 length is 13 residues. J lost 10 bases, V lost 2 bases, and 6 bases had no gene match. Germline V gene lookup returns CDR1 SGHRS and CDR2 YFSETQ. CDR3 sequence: CASSFGTAREQFF. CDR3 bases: TGCGCCAGCAGCTTCGGGACAGCGAGGGAGCAGTTCTTC.

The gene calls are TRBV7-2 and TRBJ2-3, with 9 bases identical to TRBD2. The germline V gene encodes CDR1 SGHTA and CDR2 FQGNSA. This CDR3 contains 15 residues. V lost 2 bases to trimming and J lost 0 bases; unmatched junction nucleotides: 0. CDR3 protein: CASSLTSGSTDTQYF. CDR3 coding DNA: TGTGCCAGCAGCTTAACTAGCGGGAGCACAGATACGCAGTATTTT.

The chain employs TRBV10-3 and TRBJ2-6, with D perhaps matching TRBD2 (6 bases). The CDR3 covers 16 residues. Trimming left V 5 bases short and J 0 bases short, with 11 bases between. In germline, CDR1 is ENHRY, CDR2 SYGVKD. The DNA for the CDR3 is TGTGCCATCAGTAGGGACTGGAACTCTGGGGCCAACGTCCTGACTTTC. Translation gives CAISRDWNSGANVLTF.

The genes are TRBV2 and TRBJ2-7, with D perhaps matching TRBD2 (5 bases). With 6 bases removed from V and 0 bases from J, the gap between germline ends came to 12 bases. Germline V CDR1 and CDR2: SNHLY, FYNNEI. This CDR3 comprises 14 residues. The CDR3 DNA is TGTGCCAGCAGCCTCGAGGGAAGCTCCTACGAGCAGTACTTC. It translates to CASSLEGSSYEQYF.

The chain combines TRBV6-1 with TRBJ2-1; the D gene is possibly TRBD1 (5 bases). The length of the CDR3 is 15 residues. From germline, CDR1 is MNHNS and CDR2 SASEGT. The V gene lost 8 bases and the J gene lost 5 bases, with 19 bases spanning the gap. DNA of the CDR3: TGTGCCAGCCAATTACAGGATCGACTCGACAATGAGCAGTTCTTC. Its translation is CASQLQDRLDNEQFF.

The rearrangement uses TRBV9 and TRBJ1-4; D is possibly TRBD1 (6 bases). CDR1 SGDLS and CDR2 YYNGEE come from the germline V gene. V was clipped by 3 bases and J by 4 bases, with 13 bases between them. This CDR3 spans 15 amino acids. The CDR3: CASSGTGRFNEKLFF. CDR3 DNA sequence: TGTGCCAGCAGCGGAACAGGGAGATTTAATGAAAAACTGTTTTTT.

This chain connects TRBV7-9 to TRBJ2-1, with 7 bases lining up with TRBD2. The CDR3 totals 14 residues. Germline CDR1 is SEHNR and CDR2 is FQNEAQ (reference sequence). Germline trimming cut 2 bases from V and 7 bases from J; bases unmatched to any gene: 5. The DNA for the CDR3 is TGTGCCAGCAGCTTATTGGGAGCGGGGAATGAGCAGTTCTTC. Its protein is CASSLLGAGNEQFF.